This T cell receptor beta chain was recovered during a study of blood T cells in healthy people across ages. The use of a sample-barcoded 5' primer and a J-beta primer mix characterized a second PCR of 7 to 11 cycles. TCRdb ran MiXCR on the 5' RACE reads and lists one entry per CDR3 protein. The sample holds 1.5 million to 2 million distinct CDR3 sequences, approximately 50% seen once. V lost 6 bases to trimming and J lost 3 bases; unmatched junction nucleotides: 4. The CDR3 is made up of 14 amino acids. Germline-derived CDR1 and CDR2 are SGHTA and FQGTGA. Overall study results and limits: Diversity of TCR beta correlated strongly with naive T cell percentage. Getting older went along with TCR beta diversity per million T cells dropping roughly linearly. The study lacked donor CMV status, which possibly confounded expanded clonotype changes.

Concerning this clonotype: Its antigen is currently unknown.

The receptor was derived from a woman between 40 and 55 years old in good health. The chain uses TRBV7-3 and TRBJ1-4; 7 nucleotides align to TRBD1. Sequencing input: blood. The CDR3 nucleotides read TGTGCCAGCAGGGGGGACAGATCTAATGAAAAACTGTTTTTT. Translation: CASRGDRSNEKLFF.